These T cell receptor beta chains were read from a single sample in a study. TCRdb itself ran the 5' RACE reads through MiXCR, one entry per CDR3 protein. The sample yields roughly 8,400 distinct CDR3 sequences, less than 65% seen once. Sample: tumor-infiltrating memory CD4+ T cells sorted from the breast tumor. The receptors here all came from a female donor with breast cancer. Each CDR3 is given with its conserved first and last residue. The D gene is left open where the match is weak. Clone size is shown for a subset of rows, as once, few, many or a class of expanded clone.

>.|14|TRBJ1-1|TRBV29-1|.
TGCAGCGCAGGGCCGGGGGGCAGTAGCACTGAAGCTTTCTTT
CSAGPGGSSTEAFF
>.|23|TRBJ2-1|TRBV9|TRBD1
TGTGCCAGCAGCCCAAGCAAGTTGGGACAGGGGGCGGAGAGTCGCCGATCGTACAATGAGCAGTTCTTC
CASSPSKLGQGAESRRSYNEQFF
>.|14|TRBJ2-2|TRBV20-1|TRBD1
TGCAGTGCCGACCGGGACAGTAACACCGGGGAGCTGTTTTTT
CSADRDSNTGELFF
>.|15|TRBJ2-2|TRBV9|.
TGTGCCAGCAGCGTAATGGGGAAGGATACCGGGGAGCTGTTTTTT
CASSVMGKDTGELFF
>.|13|TRBJ1-5|TRBV12-3/TRBV12-4|.
TGTGCCAGCAGTTTGCGAGCTATTCAGCCCCAGCATTTT
CASSLRAIQPQHF
>once|15|TRBJ2-7|TRBV7-8|.
TGTGCCAGCAGCAGAGGGAGTATGGGGGAAGGGGAGCAGTACTTC
CASSRGSMGEGEQYF
>.|13|TRBJ2-5|TRBV7-9|.
TGTGCCAGCAGCTTGAAGGACAGAGAGACCCAGTACTTC
CASSLKDRETQYF
>.|14|TRBJ1-5|TRBV12-3/TRBV12-4|TRBD1
TGTGCTAGCAGTCTAGGACAGGGAAATCAGCCCCAGCATTTT
CASSLGQGNQPQHF
>.|12|TRBJ2-7|TRBV12-3/TRBV12-4|.
TGTGCCAGCAGTTTAGGTGTAGCCGAGCAGTACTTC
CASSLGVAEQYF
>once|13|TRBJ1-6|TRBV6-5|TRBD1
TGTGCCAGCACCCGGGACAGTTATTCACCCCTCCACTTT
CASTRDSYSPLHF
>once|15|TRBJ1-5|TRBV4-3|.
TGTGCCAGCAGCCAGATTGGGTCCGACCATCAGCCCCAGCATTTT
CASSQIGSDHQPQHF
>.|17|TRBJ2-1|TRBV20-1|TRBD2
TGCAGTGCTAATGATGCTAGCGGCAATAAAAATTACAATGAGCAGTTCTTC
CSANDASGNKNYNEQFF
>.|14|TRBJ1-2|TRBV6-5|TRBD1
TGTGCCAGCAGTGCCCAGACAGGGCTTCACGGCTACACCTTC
CASSAQTGLHGYTF
>.|15|TRBJ2-3|TRBV20-1|.
TGCAGTGCTAGTAATAGTAAGGATTTGACAGATACGCAGTATTTT
CSASNSKDLTDTQYF
>.|13|TRBJ1-1|TRBV5-6|.
TGTGCCAGCAGATACAGGGAGAACACTGAAGCTTTCTTT
CASRYRENTEAFF
>.|14|TRBJ1-4|TRBV7-2|TRBD1
TGTGCCAGCAGCAAGACAGGGTTGAGCGAAAAACTGTTTTTT
CASSKTGLSEKLFF
>.|11|TRBJ1-1|TRBV12-3/TRBV12-4|.
TGTGCCAGCAGTTTGGGGTCTGAAGCTTTCTTT
CASSLGSEAFF
>.|14|TRBJ1-6|TRBV7-9|.
TGTGCCGGCAGGGCTGGGGACATAACTTCACCCCTCCACTTT
CAGRAGDITSPLHF
>.|13|TRBJ1-2|TRBV5-5|.
TGTGCCAGCAGCTTGGTAGGGAACTATGGCTACACCTTC
CASSLVGNYGYTF
>.|17|TRBJ1-2|TRBV6-5|TRBD1
TGTGCCAGCAGTGCCGGGACAGGGGTTTACTCTACCTATGGCTACACCTTC
CASSAGTGVYSTYGYTF
>.|13|TRBJ1-1|TRBV5-1|.
TGCGCCAGCAGCTTGGCCGAAATAGGTGAAGCTTTCTTT
CASSLAEIGEAFF
>.|12|TRBJ1-2|TRBV28|.
TGTGCCAGCCATCTACAGGATTATGGCTACACCTTC
CASHLQDYGYTF
>few|14|TRBJ1-1|TRBV30|.
TGTGCCTGGAGTATTAACAGGGTCGGAACTGAAGCTTTCTTT
CAWSINRVGTEAFF
>few|14|TRBJ1-2|TRBV9|.
TGTGCCAGCAGCTCCGACACCACCGGCTATGGCTACACCTTC
CASSSDTTGYGYTF
>few|14|TRBJ2-2|TRBV20-1|.
TGCAGTGCGGCCCCCGCGTTGAACACCGGGGAGCTGTTTTTT
CSAAPALNTGELFF
>.|13|TRBJ1-5|TRBV7-9|.
TGTGCCAGCAGCTTCGTGCCCTCCCAGCCCCAGCATTTT
CASSFVPSQPQHF
>few|14|TRBJ1-1|TRBV12-3/TRBV12-4|.
TGTGCCAGCACTATAGGTAGTTTGGGGACTGAAGCTTTCTTT
CASTIGSLGTEAFF
>few|13|TRBJ2-3|TRBV7-9|.
TGTGCCAGCAGCTTAGGGGGGTTGGATACGCAGTATTTT
CASSLGGLDTQYF
>.|16|TRBJ2-2|TRBV20-1|TRBD2
TGCAGTGCTAAGGTCGGGCTAGCGGTGAACACCGGGGAGCTGTTTTTT
CSAKVGLAVNTGELFF
>.|15|TRBJ1-2|TRBV4-3|TRBD1
TGCGCCAGCAGCCCAGCGGACAGGGAAGGGTATGGCTACACCTTC
CASSPADREGYGYTF
>.|15|TRBJ2-1|TRBV6-2/TRBV6-3|TRBD2
TGTACCAGCCGTCTAGCGGGAGGCCTCTACAATGAGCAGTTCTTC
CTSRLAGGLYNEQFF
>.|13|TRBJ1-2|TRBV29-1|.
TGCAGCGTTGAAAAAGGGACTAACTATGGCTACACCTTC
CSVEKGTNYGYTF
>medium-sized|14|TRBJ1-1|TRBV30|.
TGTGCCTGGAGTGTACGGCGGTCCGTAGCTGAAGCTTTCTTT
CAWSVRRSVAEAFF
>.|14|TRBJ2-3|TRBV5-1|.
TGCGCCAGCAGCTCTAGTACAGACACAGATACGCAGTATTTT
CASSSSTDTDTQYF
>.|12|TRBJ1-5|TRBV6-2/TRBV6-3|.
TGTGCCAGCAGCCCTGGTGGCCAGCCCCAGCATTTT
CASSPGGQPQHF
>.|17|TRBJ2-2|TRBV12-3/TRBV12-4|TRBD2
TGTGCCAGCAGTCCGAGGGGACTAGCGGAAAACACCGGGGAGCTGTTTTTT
CASSPRGLAENTGELFF
>.|17|TRBJ2-1|TRBV14|TRBD2
TGTGCCAGCAGCCAAGAACTTACGGGGGGGTCGGTCATTGAGCAGTTCTTC
CASSQELTGGSVIEQFF
>.|14|TRBJ1-3|TRBV28|.
TGTGCCAGCAGTTTTGGATTCTCTGGAAACACCATATATTTT
CASSFGFSGNTIYF
>few|14|TRBJ2-1|TRBV6-1|.
TGTGCCAGCGATCCGGACAGCTCCTACAATGAGCAGTTCTTC
CASDPDSSYNEQFF
>.|16|TRBJ2-1|TRBV4-2|.
TGTGCCAGCAGCCCGAGGGAGGGGGGACCCCTTAAGGAGCAGTTCTTC
CASSPREGGPLKEQFF
>.|13|TRBJ2-3|TRBV10-3|.
TGTGCCACGACAGCCCCTAGCACAGATACGCAGTATTTT
CATTAPSTDTQYF
>.|17|TRBJ2-7|TRBV5-4|TRBD1
TGTGCCAGCAGCTTGGATAAGCGACAGGGGCTCTCCTACGAGCAGTACTTC
CASSLDKRQGLSYEQYF
>.|15|TRBJ2-2|TRBV12-3/TRBV12-4|TRBD1
TGTGCCAGCAGTCGATCAGGGGGCCGGACCGGGGAGCTGTTTTTT
CASSRSGGRTGELFF
>.|14|TRBJ1-2|TRBV20-1|.
TGCAGTGCTGGTAGTTACAGGGACAACTATGGCTACACCTTC
CSAGSYRDNYGYTF
>.|14|TRBJ2-7|TRBV4-2|.
TGTGCCAGCAGCCAAGATGGGAGCGGCTACGAGCAGTACTTC
CASSQDGSGYEQYF
>.|15|TRBJ1-5|TRBV7-2|.
TGTGCCAGCAGCTCCCAGCCCTATAGCAATCAGCCCCAGCATTTT
CASSSQPYSNQPQHF
>few|14|TRBJ2-7|TRBV6-2/TRBV6-3|.
TGTGCCAGCAGTTACACGGGACCACCCTACGAGCAGTACTTC
CASSYTGPPYEQYF
>.|14|TRBJ2-2|TRBV7-9|.
TGTGCCAGCAGGTTACTGGGGATGACCGGGGAGCTGTTTTTT
CASRLLGMTGELFF
>.|15|TRBJ2-3|TRBV7-7|TRBD1
TGTGCCAGCAGCACCGGGACAGGGTCGACAGATACGCAGTATTTT
CASSTGTGSTDTQYF
>.|13|TRBJ1-1|TRBV29-1|.
TGCAGCGTTGATCGGGGGGCTAACACTGAAGCTTTCTTT
CSVDRGANTEAFF
>few|16|TRBJ2-1|TRBV20-1|.
TGCAGTGCTAGAGACCGAAAAGCCACGTCCTACAATGAGCAGTTCTTC
CSARDRKATSYNEQFF
>.|14|TRBJ1-1|TRBV30|.
TGTGCCTGGAGCAGGACGGGGATGAACACTGAAGCTTTCTTT
CAWSRTGMNTEAFF
>.|15|TRBJ2-1|TRBV11-2|.
TGTGCCAGCAGCTCCTTGAGAAAGAAATACAATGAGCAGTTCTTC
CASSSLRKKYNEQFF
>once|19|TRBJ2-3|TRBV29-1|TRBD2
TGCAGCGTTGAATCCCCGGCGGATGTCGGGACTAGTCTTTCAGATACGCAGTATTTT
CSVESPADVGTSLSDTQYF